This T cell receptor (beta chain) stems from a study of vaccination and CD4 T cells after COVID-19. Study as a whole: PCR on nasal swabs identified SARS-CoV-2 in convalescent patients, of whom 9 or 10 were mild and one severe. Convalescent persons amounted to six males plus four females, two of whom were Hispanic. Stimulation of the cells used overlapping spike peptide pools from SARS-CoV-2 and from the common cold coronaviruses HCoV-NL63, HCoV-OC43 and HCoV-229E.

Treatment: approximately 10-day PBMC culture with coronavirus spike peptide pools or control peptides (ViraFEST assay). ViraFEST used peptide pools to expand antigen-specific T cells, then sequenced TCRs. V was clipped by 4 bases and J by 6 bases; unmatched bases: 2. The CDR3 loop spans 12 amino acids. From germline, CDR1 is GTSNPN and CDR2 SVGIG (reference sequence). Sequenced with the Oncomine TCR Beta short-read assay was DNA taken from cultured CD4+ T cells. One entry per CDR3 protein, called by TCRdb with MiXCR from the PCR reads. The data contain about 13,000 distinct CDR3 sequences, approximately 46% of them singletons. For this clonotype: What it binds is unknown.

The chain carries TRBV30 and TRBJ2-1; TRBD2 matches 8 bases. Material: CD4+ T cells from blood, cultured in vitro, obtained after SARS-CoV-2 vaccination. This TCR derives from a human donor who had recovered from COVID-19. The CDR3 sequence: CAWKGLVNEQFF. For the CDR3, the DNA is TGTGCCTGGAAGGGACTAGTCAATGAGCAGTTCTTC.